The T cell receptor (beta chain) described here comes from a study of cytomegalovirus exposure and HLA in healthy donors. The CDR3 has 13 residues. The germline V and J ends were trimmed by 7 bases and 1 base, with 10 bases remaining between them. Germline CDR1 reads MDHEN; CDR2 reads SYDVKM. With 60 Vbeta and 13 Jbeta primers, the PCR was carried out. Some clones are missing from TCRdb's copy, which holds only in-frame ones; the method was immunoSEQ multiplex PCR. The table lists 150,000 to 200,000 clones, around 62% of them singletons, with roughly 2.9% in the top ten. This TCR came from a man aged 35-49 years in good health and CMV-seronegative. The rearrangement joins TRBV28 to TRBJ1-1, with D unclear. The sample consisted of PBMCs. CDR3 coding DNA: TGTGCCAGCACGACTCCGACGAACACTGAAGCTTTCTTT. Translation: CASTTPTNTEAFF.